Listed below are T cell receptor beta chains from one sample, sequenced in a study of graft-versus-host responses after intestinal transplantation. Their target antigens are unknown. The table came from immunoSEQ multiplex PCR; TCRdb's copy has only in-frame clones and leaves some out. The table lists tens of thousands of clones, approximately 87% of them singletons. Sequenced here: unstimulated CD4+ T cells sorted from spleen or lymph node cells, sampled before transplant. The receptor set was obtained from a human donor who was the organ donor for an intestinal transplant. Both conserved end residues are part of each CDR3. Each record gives: clone size, J gene, V gene, D gene, CDR3 DNA, CDR3 protein. D genes are given only for firm matches. Some rows have no size entry. The others give once, few or many, or a class for an expanded clone.

clone_size: -; j_call: TRBJ2-5; v_call: TRBV9; d_call: -; cdr3_nt: TGTGCCAGCAGCTCCCAGACAGTGAGAATGGGAGAGACCCAGTACTTC; cdr3_aa: CASSSQTVRMGETQYF
clone_size: few; j_call: TRBJ1-3; v_call: TRBV13; d_call: TRBD1; cdr3_nt: TGTGCCAGCAGCTGGGACAGGTTAGACTCTGGAAACACCATATATTTT; cdr3_aa: CASSWDRLDSGNTIYF
clone_size: -; j_call: TRBJ2-2; v_call: TRBV5-1; d_call: -; cdr3_nt: TGCGCCAGCAGCTTGGCAGTTAACACCGGGGAGCTGTTTTTT; cdr3_aa: CASSLAVNTGELFF
clone_size: -; j_call: TRBJ2-3; v_call: TRBV11-3; d_call: TRBD2; cdr3_nt: TGTGCCAGCAGCTTAGATAGCGGACTAGCGGGGGGTGTAGATACGCAGTATTTT; cdr3_aa: CASSLDSGLAGGVDTQYF
clone_size: -; j_call: TRBJ1-1; v_call: TRBV7-9; d_call: TRBD1; cdr3_nt: TGTGCCAGCAGTTATACAGGGGGTAGGGCTGAAGCTTTCTTT; cdr3_aa: CASSYTGGRAEAFF
clone_size: -; j_call: TRBJ1-2; v_call: TRBV14; d_call: -; cdr3_nt: TGTGCCAGCAGCCACAGGGGTAACAGTGGGTATGGCTACACCTTC; cdr3_aa: CASSHRGNSGYGYTF
clone_size: -; j_call: TRBJ1-2; v_call: TRBV4-1; d_call: -; cdr3_nt: TGCGCCAGCAGCCAAGTACGGGGAGGCTATGGCTACACCTTC; cdr3_aa: CASSQVRGGYGYTF
clone_size: -; j_call: TRBJ1-5; v_call: TRBV7-8; d_call: -; cdr3_nt: TGTGCCAGCAGCTTAGTAAGGGGGAATCAGCCCCAGCATTTT; cdr3_aa: CASSLVRGNQPQHF
clone_size: -; j_call: TRBJ2-3; v_call: TRBV6-5; d_call: TRBD2; cdr3_nt: TGTGCCAGCAGTTATGGCGGGGGGGCCTTCGGAGATACGCAGTATTTT; cdr3_aa: CASSYGGGAFGDTQYF
clone_size: -; j_call: TRBJ2-3; v_call: TRBV2; d_call: TRBD2; cdr3_nt: TGTGCCAATCCTAGCGGGGGCCCCCCCACAGATACGCAGTATTTT; cdr3_aa: CANPSGGPPTDTQYF
clone_size: -; j_call: TRBJ2-1; v_call: TRBV9; d_call: TRBD2; cdr3_nt: TGTGCCAGCAGCGTATTGGCGGGGGGGCCAGGGGAGCAGTTCTTC; cdr3_aa: CASSVLAGGPGEQFF
clone_size: -; j_call: TRBJ1-6; v_call: TRBV7-6; d_call: -; cdr3_nt: TGTGCCAGCAGCTCAGTTAGGGGTGGAAATTCACCCCTCCACTTT; cdr3_aa: CASSSVRGGNSPLHF
clone_size: -; j_call: TRBJ2-5; v_call: TRBV18; d_call: -; cdr3_nt: TGTGCCAGCTCACCACCGGAGGGGCGGGGTGAGACCCAGTACTTC; cdr3_aa: CASSPPEGRGETQYF
clone_size: -; j_call: TRBJ2-5; v_call: TRBV5-6; d_call: -; cdr3_nt: TGTGCCAGCAGCTTGAATTGGAGGACCCAGTACTTC; cdr3_aa: CASSLNWRTQYF
clone_size: -; j_call: TRBJ2-1; v_call: TRBV18; d_call: TRBD1; cdr3_nt: TGTGCCAGCTCACGGCGGGACAGGGGGGTCTACAATGAGCAGTTCTTC; cdr3_aa: CASSRRDRGVYNEQFF
clone_size: -; j_call: TRBJ2-2; v_call: TRBV5-6; d_call: TRBD2; cdr3_nt: TGTGCCAGCAGCCGGCTCGGGGGGGCGACCACCGGGGAGCTGTTTTTT; cdr3_aa: CASSRLGGATTGELFF
clone_size: -; j_call: TRBJ2-5; v_call: TRBV4-2; d_call: TRBD2; cdr3_nt: TGTGCCAGCAGCCAAGGGACTAGACAAGAGACCCAGTACTTC; cdr3_aa: CASSQGTRQETQYF
clone_size: -; j_call: TRBJ1-5; v_call: TRBV7-9; d_call: -; cdr3_nt: TGTGCCAGCAGCGATGAGAGGGAGGGTCAGCCCCAGCATTTT; cdr3_aa: CASSDEREGQPQHF
clone_size: few; j_call: TRBJ1-6; v_call: TRBV2; d_call: TRBD1; cdr3_nt: TGTGCCAGAACAGGGGTCAATTCACCCCTCCACTTT; cdr3_aa: CARTGVNSPLHF
clone_size: few; j_call: TRBJ2-3; v_call: TRBV7-2; d_call: -; cdr3_nt: TGTGCCAGCAGCTTATTCGGGGGTAGCACAGATACGCAGTATTTT; cdr3_aa: CASSLFGGSTDTQYF
clone_size: -; j_call: TRBJ1-6; v_call: TRBV28; d_call: TRBD1; cdr3_nt: TGTGCCAGCAGTCCTCGTTCCGGGACAGGGAATTCACCCCTCCACTTT; cdr3_aa: CASSPRSGTGNSPLHF
clone_size: -; j_call: TRBJ1-2; v_call: TRBV4-1; d_call: -; cdr3_nt: TGCGCCAGCAGCCAAGAGCCCGGGGTTGGCTACACCTTC; cdr3_aa: CASSQEPGVGYTF